These 7 T cell receptor beta chains came from one sample sequenced in a study of T cell responses to AZD1222 COVID-19 vaccine (dated by TCRdb to about 2021). The library was produced with the immunoSEQ multiplex PCR assay. This is the immuneACCESS table as TCRdb keeps it, with only in-frame sequences that have V and J called. A part of the clones is gone; compared with another copy, unresolved V genes explain less than half, and the rest is unexplained. This sample comprises more than 150,000 clones, about 94% of them detected only once. 7.5% to 10% of the sample goes to the ten largest clones. The sample's time point label, in plain terms: baseline before first vaccination. The sample in question was peripheral blood, obtained on day 0 of AZD1222 vaccination. These receptors were taken from an adult in good health.

The chain recombines TRBV9 with TRBJ1-3, with TRBD1 as a possible D gene (5 bases). V lost 4 bases and J lost 1, with 18 bases in between. Germline V lookup: CDR1 SGDLS, CDR2 YYNGEE. This CDR3 is built from 17 residues. CDR3 protein: CASSLDLRGSSGNTIYF. DNA of the CDR3: TGTGCCAGCAGCCTAGATTTGAGGGGATCATCTGGAAACACCATATATTTT.

The V call is TRBV28, the J call TRBJ2-7, with 7 bases lining up with TRBD1. V lost 7 bases and J lost 6; bases outside the gene matches: 12. From germline, CDR1 is MDHEN and CDR2 SYDVKM. This CDR3 is 14 amino acids long. The CDR3 loop is CASNPLDRASEQYF. CDR3 nucleotides: TGTGCCAGCAACCCACTTGACAGGGCCTCCGAGCAGTACTTC.

This clone was counted only a few times. This rearrangement joins TRBV7-9 to TRBJ2-7; no clear D. The CDR3 contains 13 residues. CDR1 and CDR2 from the germline V gene are SEHNR and FQNEAQ (reference sequence). Trimming removed 0 bases at V and 2 bases at J, with 5 bases between. The CDR3 DNA reads TGTGCCAGCAGCTTAGCTGGGGCCTACGAGCAGTACTTC. It encodes CASSLAGAYEQYF. Using reference TRBV7-9 and TRBJ2-7 for the parts outside the CDR3, the full variable domain is DTGVSQNPRHKITKRGQNVTFRCDPISEHNRLYWYRQTLGQGPEFLTYFQNEAQLEKSRLLSDRFSAERPKGSFSTLEIQRTEQGDSAMYLCASSLAGAYEQYFGPGTRLTVT.

The V gene is TRBV14, the J gene TRBJ2-3, with D tentatively TRBD1 (5 bases). Germline-derived CDR1 and CDR2 are SGHDN and FVKESK. This CDR3 is 14 amino acids long. Trimming cost V 4 bases and J 6 bases, with 14 bases left between them. CDR3 bases: TGTGCCAGCAGCCCCTTGCAGGGTTGGGATACGCAGTATTTT. This codes for CASSPLQGWDTQYF.

The chain couples TRBV28 to TRBJ1-5, with D maybe TRBD1 (6 bases). CDR3 length equals 13 residues. Germline assignment: CDR1 MDHEN and CDR2 SYDVKM. The V and J ends lost 3 bases and 9 bases respectively, with 12 bases between them. The CDR3: CASSLQRGSPQHF. The CDR3 bases are TGTGCCAGCAGTTTGCAAAGGGGGTCGCCCCAGCATTTT.

The chain recombines TRBV28 with TRBJ1-1; 11 bases fit TRBD1. Germline CDR1 reads MDHEN; CDR2 reads SYDVKM. CDR3 length equals 13 residues. V dropped 4 bases and J dropped 8; count of bases not matched to a gene: 3. The CDR3 loop reads CASSWDRGEEAFF. The CDR3 nucleotides read TGTGCCAGCAGTTGGGACAGGGGGGAAGAAGCTTTCTTT.

The gene calls are TRBV5-1 and TRBJ2-1; tentatively, D is TRBD2 (6 bases). CDR1 is SGHRS, CDR2 YFSETQ, per germline. With 2 bases removed from V and 6 bases from J, the gap between germline ends came to 12 bases. This CDR3 region has 14 residues. The CDR3 DNA follows: TGCGCCAGCAGCTTCGGGAGTCTGACCAATGAGCAGTTCTTC. This translates into CASSFGSLTNEQFF.